The source of this TCR beta chain is a study of cytomegalovirus exposure and HLA in healthy donors. Study-level findings and limits: There were several of the most significant clusters that appeared linked to common viral pathogens in a later analysis. Apparent HLA restriction characterized most CMV-associated TCR beta chains in a later analysis. Some TCR beta chains (164 of them) were listed as cytomegalovirus-associated.

Germline V lookup: CDR1 GTSNPN, CDR2 SVGIG (reference sequence). Trimming took off 0 bases at V and 3 bases at J, with 21 bases between the two ends. CDR3 length: 17 residues. The PCR ran on 60 Vbeta and 13 Jbeta primers. TCRdb keeps only in-frame clones here, not all; method: immunoSEQ multiplex PCR. The sample comprises some 200,000 clones, roughly four fifths of which are singletons, and approximately 2.2% rests with the top ten. With respect to this clone: Its matching antigen is unknown.

Donors likely had unrecorded immune exposures despite being nominally healthy when sampled. This receptor was identified in a woman aged 25-40 years in good health and CMV-seropositive. The sample taken for sequencing was PBMCs. The chain has TRBV30 and TRBJ2-7; D is undetermined. CDR3 sequence: CAWSVVQELDPLYEQYF. CDR3 nucleotide sequence: TGTGCCTGGAGTGTAGTCCAGGAACTCGATCCACTCTACGAGCAGTACTTC.